This paragraph covers one T cell receptor beta chain sequence. The antigen is undetermined. This entry comes from a study of shared clonotypes between healthy human individuals. Study details: Used for every donor were three CD4 naive, three CD4 memory, two CD8 naive and one CD8 memory plate.

The protocol was immunoSEQ multiplex PCR, while the TCRdb copy is restricted to in-frame clones and leaves out a portion. The table has a few million clones, approximately 90% seen once. CDR3 size: 16 residues. After removal of 6 bases from V and 6 bases from J, the junction contained 13 bases not matched to a gene. The V gene's germline CDR1 is ENHRY and CDR2 SYGVKD. Overall study findings and caveats: Relative to clonotypes present in all four donors, those not shared had lower generation probabilities. Among the subsets, naive ones generally showed larger estimated richness than memory ones.

The chain is built from TRBV10-3 and TRBJ2-7, with TRBD1 matching 11 bases. The sample was naive CD4+ T cells from PBMCs. Regarding subset: CD45RA+ positively selected. This clonotype was sampled from a man aged 18-30 years in good health. Some clones in this sample may be carry-over from other donors' samples. Here the CDR3 reads CAIRYRQGDRGSEQYF. In DNA, the CDR3 is TGTGCCATCAGGTATCGGCAGGGGGACAGGGGGTCCGAGCAGTACTTC.